This entry describes one T cell receptor (beta chain). What antigen it recognizes has not been identified. Base quality data are lacking; no much larger clone is found one base away. The record originates from a study of blood T cell repertoires in COVID-19 (dated by TCRdb to 2020 to 2021). Looking at the study overall: Collaborator samples came from the United States, Italy and Spain and covered acute and convalescent phases of COVID-19. The prospective study material was composed of cDNA or gDNA derived from T cells, B-cell-depleted T cells, or PBMCs. The dataset comprised deeply sampled blood TCRbeta repertoires from subjects exposed to, actively infected with, or recovered from COVID-19. The repertoires were released in a freely available public database meant as a resource for research on the immune response to SARS-CoV-2. The samples were drawn from two sources: the first 160 participants of the ongoing ImmuneRACE study, and fewer than 1,500 subjects contributed by 6 global collaborators. Nearly every sample came with metadata listing a de-identified subject ID, COVID-19 status, age in years and sex. Where available, HLA class I and class II types were taken from metadata supplied by the sample provider and were not determined by assay-based typing.

Overall study results and their limits: The quantity of clinical and demographic metadata differed by source and by participant and was supplied without curation.

CDR1 and CDR2 are read off the germline V gene as SGHAT and FQNNGV. V loses 5 bases of germline sequence and J loses 5 bases, and the interval between the two ends is 12 bases. The CDR3 covers 13 residues, taking in both the cysteine and the phenylalanine. The retained sequence is limited to the CDR3, 39 bases, with the frame set at the first base. Whole blood was collected in K2EDTA tubes by collaborating institutions according to the institutions' own protocols. For TCRbeta analysis, collaborators shipped samples as frozen whole blood, isolated PBMCs, or DNA extracted from either of those sample types. TCRbeta CDR3 regions were amplified from genomic DNA by means of the immunoSEQ Assay, a bias-controlled multiplex PCR. As for the authors' bioinformatics: Within the assay, amplification of reference gene primers was used to estimate how many nucleated cells each sample contained. Sequence reads were collapsed and filtered to measure the absolute abundance of every unique TCRbeta CDR3 rearrangement. For each sample, productive Simpson clonality was calculated by taking the square root of Simpson's diversity index across productive rearrangements. TCRdb re-hosts the immuneACCESS table, in-frame sequences only. Its copies lack some clones; in the studies checked, an unresolved V gene accounts for under half of them, and the cause for the rest is not known. That table is the source of V, J and clone size, and D and trimming were worked out from the DNA. In all, the sample holds about 84,000 clones, and 86% of those were seen once. In total, the top ten clones hold approximately 1.2% of the sample.

Input material: peripheral blood. This TCR came from a man of 80 years or more with active or convalescent COVID-19. The chain employs TRBV11-2 and TRBJ1-2, with no reliable assignment of the D segment. CDR3 protein: CASSPLGLYGYTF. DNA sequence: TGTGCCAGCAGCCCTCTCGGACTTTATGGCTACACCTTC.